The 10 T cell receptor beta chains given below trace back to one sample, sequenced in a study of blood T cells in healthy people across ages. For the second PCR, which ran for about 6 to 11 cycles, a sample-barcoded 5' primer and a J-beta primer mix were used. TCRdb processed the 5' RACE reads anew with MiXCR; each CDR3 protein has one entry. The sample lists about 670,000 distinct CDR3 sequences, about 50% occurring once. Sequenced: blood. Receptor source: a woman of 80 years or more in good health.

CDR3 sequence: CASSSARGREQYF. DNA for the CDR3: TGTGCCAGCAGTTCCGCGCGAGGACGGGAGCAGTACTTC. The chain couples TRBV6-2 or TRBV6-3 to TRBJ2-4, with D possibly TRBD2 on 6 matching bases. The germline V gene encodes CDR1 MNHEY and CDR2 SVGEGT. The CDR3 extends over 13 amino acids. Deletions cut 4 bases from V and 13 bases from J, with 17 bases between.

This clonotype was detected ten times or more. The chain links TRBV20-1 to TRBJ2-1, with TRBD2 matching 7 bases. Germline V gene sequence: CDR1 DFQATT, CDR2 SNEGSKA (reference sequence). CDR3 length: 15 amino acids. V lost 6 bases and J lost 6; bases outside the gene matches: 14. The CDR3 protein is CSARGEGSKGNEQFF. In DNA, the CDR3 is TGCAGTGCCCGGGGGGAGGGAAGCAAGGGCAATGAGCAGTTCTTC.

The genes are TRBV9 and TRBJ2-7; 8 nucleotides line up with TRBD2. The CDR3 is 15 residues long. The V gene end was trimmed by 0 bases and the J gene end by 2 bases; junction bases not matched to a gene: 4. Germline values: CDR1 SGDLS, CDR2 YYNGEE. CDR3 in amino acids: CASSVASGPTYEQYF. The CDR3 region has the DNA TGTGCCAGCAGCGTAGCTAGCGGGCCGACCTACGAGCAGTACTTC.

The sample holds a few counts of this clonotype. The chain is built from TRBV5-1 and TRBJ2-2; a weak D match, TRBD2 (5 bases). This CDR3 is built from 15 residues. Between the trimmed V and J ends, which lost 2 bases and 4 bases, there was a span of 12 bases. Per the germline V gene, CDR1 is SGHRS and CDR2 is YFSETQ. Here the CDR3 reads CASSFSEGITGELFF. The CDR3 DNA reads TGCGCCAGCAGCTTCAGTGAGGGAATCACCGGGGAGCTGTTTTTT. The full variable domain, in which reference TRBV5-1 and TRBJ2-2 provide the parts outside the CDR3, is KAGVTQTPRYLIKTRGQQVTLSCSPISGHRSVSWYQQTPGQGLQFLFEYFSETQRNKGNFPGRFSGRQFSNSRSEMNVSTLELGDSALYLCASSFSEGITGELFFGEGSRLTVL.

Points on this clonotype: This could be a read error, since a much larger clone is one nucleotide away. J is TRBJ2-7 and V is TRBV21-1; the DNA was not used to check the table's D call, TRBD1. TRBV21-1 is annotated as a pseudogene. The CDR3 totals 16 residues. The CDR3 protein is CTSSKDPTGRLYEQYF. For the CDR3, the DNA is TGTACCAGCAGCAAAGACCCCACAGGAAGGTTGTACGAGCAGTACTTC.

There are many counts of this clonotype. The chain uses TRBV21-1 and TRBJ2-4; the DNA was not compared with TRBD2, the D call given in the table. TRBV21-1 is assigned pseudogene status. This CDR3 comprises 20 residues. The CDR3 reads CASSKVSRLGLAGEGDIQYF. The CDR3 coding sequence is TGTGCCAGCAGCAAAGTGAGCAGACTTGGACTAGCGGGAGAGGGAGACATTCAGTACTTC.

The genes are TRBV29-1 and TRBJ1-2; D not certain. The CDR3 contains 13 residues. The germline CDR1 and CDR2 sequences are SQVTM and ANQGSEA. With 7 bases removed from V and 7 bases from J, the gap between germline ends came to 19 bases. CDR3 residues: CSAEQTTVGGYTF. The CDR3 bases are TGCAGCGCGGAGCAGACTACGGTGGGTGGCTACACCTTC.

This clonotype was counted at least ten times. The J gene is TRBJ2-5, the V gene TRBV7-3, with a possible D match to TRBD2 (6 bases). CDR3 length: 16 residues. Trimming took 5 bases from V and 2 from J, leaving 18 bases between them. CDR1 is SGHTA, CDR2 FQGTGA, per germline. The CDR3 bases are TGTGCCAGCAGCCCTAGTAGCCATAGCGGACAAGAGACCCAGTACTTC. Protein sequence: CASSPSSHSGQETQYF.

This clonotype was counted only a few times. V and J are TRBV7-8 and TRBJ2-1; maybe TRBD2 (6 bases). V lost 3 bases to trimming and J lost 1 base, with 16 bases between them. CDR1 SGHVS and CDR2 FQNEAQ come from the germline V gene. This CDR3 region has 17 residues. DNA of the CDR3: TGTGCCAGCAGCTTTAAGCTGGGACTCTATTCCTACAATGAGCAGTTCTTC. It specifies CASSFKLGLYSYNEQFF.

This chain connects TRBV4-1 to TRBJ2-5; a possible D gene is TRBD1 (6 bases). The CDR3 consists of 15 residues. V was trimmed by 8 bases and J by 3 bases, leaving 19 bases between them. Germline-derived CDR1 and CDR2 are MGHRA and YSYEKL. CDR3 nucleotides: TGCGCCAGCTCGACAGAACCCGGACAGAAAGAGACCCAGTACTTC. Protein: CASSTEPGQKETQYF.